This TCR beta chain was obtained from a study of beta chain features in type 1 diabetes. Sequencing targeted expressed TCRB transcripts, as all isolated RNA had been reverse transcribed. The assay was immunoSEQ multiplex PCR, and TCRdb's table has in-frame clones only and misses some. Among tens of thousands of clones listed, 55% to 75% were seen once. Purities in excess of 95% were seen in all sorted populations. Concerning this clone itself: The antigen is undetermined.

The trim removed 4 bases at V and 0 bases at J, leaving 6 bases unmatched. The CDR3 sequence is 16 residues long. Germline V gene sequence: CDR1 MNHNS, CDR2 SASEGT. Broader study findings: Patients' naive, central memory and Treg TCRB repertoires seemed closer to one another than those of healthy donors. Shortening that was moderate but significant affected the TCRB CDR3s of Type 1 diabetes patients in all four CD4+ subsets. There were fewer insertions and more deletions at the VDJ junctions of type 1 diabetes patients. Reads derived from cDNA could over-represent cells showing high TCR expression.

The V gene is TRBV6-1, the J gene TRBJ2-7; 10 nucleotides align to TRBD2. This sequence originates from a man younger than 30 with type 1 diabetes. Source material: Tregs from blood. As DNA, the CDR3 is TGTGCCAGCAGTGGCAGACTAGCGGGCGCCTCCTACGAGCAGTACTTC. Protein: CASSGRLAGASYEQYF.